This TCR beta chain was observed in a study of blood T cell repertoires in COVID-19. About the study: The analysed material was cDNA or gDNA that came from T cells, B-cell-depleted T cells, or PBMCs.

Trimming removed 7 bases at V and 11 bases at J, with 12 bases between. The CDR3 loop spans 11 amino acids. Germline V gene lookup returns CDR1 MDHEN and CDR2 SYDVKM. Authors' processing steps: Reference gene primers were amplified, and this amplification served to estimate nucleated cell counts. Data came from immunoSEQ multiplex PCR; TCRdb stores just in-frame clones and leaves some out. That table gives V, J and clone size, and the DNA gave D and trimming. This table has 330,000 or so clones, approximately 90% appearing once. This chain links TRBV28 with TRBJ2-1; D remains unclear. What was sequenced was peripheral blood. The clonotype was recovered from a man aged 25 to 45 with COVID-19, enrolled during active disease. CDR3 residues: CASTITAQQFF. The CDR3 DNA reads TGTGCCAGCACCATCACAGCTCAGCAGTTCTTC.